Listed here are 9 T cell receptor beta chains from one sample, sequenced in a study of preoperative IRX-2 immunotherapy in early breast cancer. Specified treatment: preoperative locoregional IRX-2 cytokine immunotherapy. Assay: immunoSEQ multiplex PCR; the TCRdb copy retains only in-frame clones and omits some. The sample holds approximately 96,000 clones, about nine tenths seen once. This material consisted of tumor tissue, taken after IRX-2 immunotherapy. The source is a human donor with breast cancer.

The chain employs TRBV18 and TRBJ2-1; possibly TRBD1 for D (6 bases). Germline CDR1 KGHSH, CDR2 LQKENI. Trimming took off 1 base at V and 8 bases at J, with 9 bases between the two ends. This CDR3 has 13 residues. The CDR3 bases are TGTGCCAGCTCACCACAGACAGGCTATGAGCAGTTCTTC. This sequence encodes CASSPQTGYEQFF.

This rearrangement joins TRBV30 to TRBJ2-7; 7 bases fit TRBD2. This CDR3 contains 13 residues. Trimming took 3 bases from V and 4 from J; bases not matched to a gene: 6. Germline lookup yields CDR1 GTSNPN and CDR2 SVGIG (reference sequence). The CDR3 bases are TGTGCCTGGAGACAGCTAGCGGTATACGAGCAGTACTTC. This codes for CAWRQLAVYEQYF.

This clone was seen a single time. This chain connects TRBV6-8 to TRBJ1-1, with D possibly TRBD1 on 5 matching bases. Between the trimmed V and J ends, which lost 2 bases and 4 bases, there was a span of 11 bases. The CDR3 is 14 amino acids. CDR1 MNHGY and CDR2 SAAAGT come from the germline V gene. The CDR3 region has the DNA TGTGCCAGCAGTTACGGGGGGAAGGGCACTGAAGCTTTCTTT. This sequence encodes CASSYGGKGTEAFF.

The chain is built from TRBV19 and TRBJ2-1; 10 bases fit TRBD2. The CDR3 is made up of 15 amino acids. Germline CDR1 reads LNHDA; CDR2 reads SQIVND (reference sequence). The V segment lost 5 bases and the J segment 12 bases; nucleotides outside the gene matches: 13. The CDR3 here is CASSSSGGASGAQFF. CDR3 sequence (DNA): TGTGCCAGTAGTTCCAGCGGGGGGGCCAGTGGCGCGCAGTTCTTC.

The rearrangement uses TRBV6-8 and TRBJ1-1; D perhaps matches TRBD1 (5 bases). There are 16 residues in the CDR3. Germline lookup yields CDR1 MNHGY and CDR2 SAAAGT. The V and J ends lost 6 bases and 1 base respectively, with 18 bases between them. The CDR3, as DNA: TGTGCCAGCAGCTTTTGGGAAGGGGCCTCGAACACTGAAGCTTTCTTT. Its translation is CASSFWEGASNTEAFF.

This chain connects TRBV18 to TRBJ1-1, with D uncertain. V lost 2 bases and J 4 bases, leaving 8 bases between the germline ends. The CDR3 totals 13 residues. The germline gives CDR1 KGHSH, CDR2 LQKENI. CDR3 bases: TGTGCCAGCTCACCAGGACGAGGCACTGAAGCTTTCTTT. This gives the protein CASSPGRGTEAFF.

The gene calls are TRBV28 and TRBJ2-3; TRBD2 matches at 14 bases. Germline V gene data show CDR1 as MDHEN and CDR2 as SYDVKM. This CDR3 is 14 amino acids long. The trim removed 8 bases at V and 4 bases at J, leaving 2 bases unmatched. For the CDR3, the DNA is TGTGCCAGCGGACTAGCGGGGGGTGCAGATACGCAGTATTTT. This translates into CASGLAGGADTQYF.

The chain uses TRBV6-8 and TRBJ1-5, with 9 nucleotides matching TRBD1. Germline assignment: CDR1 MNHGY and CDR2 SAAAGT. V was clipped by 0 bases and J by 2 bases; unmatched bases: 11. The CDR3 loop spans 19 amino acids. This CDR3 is CASSYSGTGFHIGNQPQHF. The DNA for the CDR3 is TGTGCCAGCAGTTACTCCGGGACAGGGTTCCATATTGGCAATCAGCCCCAGCATTTT.

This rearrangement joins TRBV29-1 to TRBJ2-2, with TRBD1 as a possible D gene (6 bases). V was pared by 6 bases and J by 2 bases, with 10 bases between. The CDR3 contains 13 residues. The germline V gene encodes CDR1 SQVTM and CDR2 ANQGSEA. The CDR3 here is CSVRDTNTGELFF. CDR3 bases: TGCAGCGTCCGGGACACCAACACCGGGGAGCTGTTTTTT.